This T cell receptor beta chain was documented in a study of blood T cell repertoires in COVID-19. Study overall: The samples span acute and convalescent COVID-19 from the United States, Italy and Spain. Nucleic acid was either cDNA or gDNA, and it came from T cells, B-cell-depleted T cells, or PBMCs.

In the original analysis: How many nucleated cells were present was estimated from reference gene primer amplification. Here immunoSEQ multiplex PCR was the method, and the copy in TCRdb shows in-frame clones only, minus some. V and J calls plus clone size are reproduced from that table; the DNA served to infer D and trimming. Among about 34,000 clones listed, 90% were seen once. The CDR3 runs 15 residues. Trimming cost V 0 bases and J 3 bases, with 7 bases left between them. The germline CDR1 and CDR2 sequences are SGHRS and YFSETQ. This clone was counted once. Source material: peripheral blood. The rearrangement uses TRBV5-1 and TRBJ1-6; TRBD1 is a possible D gene (5 bases). The clonotype originates from a man at least 80 years old with acute or convalescent COVID-19. CDR3 residues: CASSLVQGYNSPLHF. CDR3 nucleotides: TGCGCCAGCAGCTTGGTCCAGGGCTATAATTCACCCCTCCACTTT. Based on the CDR3 plus reference TRBV5-1 and TRBJ1-6, the full variable domain is KAGVTQTPRYLIKTRGQQVTLSCSPISGHRSVSWYQQTPGQGLQFLFEYFSETQRNKGNFPGRFSGRQFSNSRSEMNVSTLELGDSALYLCASSLVQGYNSPLHFGNGTRLTVT.